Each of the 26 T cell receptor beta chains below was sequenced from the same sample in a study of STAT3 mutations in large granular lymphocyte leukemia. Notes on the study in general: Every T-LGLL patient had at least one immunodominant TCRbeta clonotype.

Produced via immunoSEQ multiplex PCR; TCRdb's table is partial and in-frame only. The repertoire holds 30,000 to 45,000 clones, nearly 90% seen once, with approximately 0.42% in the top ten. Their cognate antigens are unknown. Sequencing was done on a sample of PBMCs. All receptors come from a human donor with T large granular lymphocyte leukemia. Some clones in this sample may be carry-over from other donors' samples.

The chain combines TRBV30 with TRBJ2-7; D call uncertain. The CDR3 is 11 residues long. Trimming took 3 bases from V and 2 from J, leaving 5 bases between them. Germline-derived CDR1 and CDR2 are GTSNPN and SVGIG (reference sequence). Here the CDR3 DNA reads TGTGCCTGGAGGAACCCCTACGAGCAGTACTTC. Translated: CAWRNPYEQYF.

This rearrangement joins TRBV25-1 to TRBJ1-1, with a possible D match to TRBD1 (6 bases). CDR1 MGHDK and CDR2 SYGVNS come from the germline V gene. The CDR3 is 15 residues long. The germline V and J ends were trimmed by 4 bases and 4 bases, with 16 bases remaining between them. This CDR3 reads CASSVTGGAGTEAFF. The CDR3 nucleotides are TGTGCCAGCAGTGTTACGGGGGGCGCAGGCACTGAAGCTTTCTTT.

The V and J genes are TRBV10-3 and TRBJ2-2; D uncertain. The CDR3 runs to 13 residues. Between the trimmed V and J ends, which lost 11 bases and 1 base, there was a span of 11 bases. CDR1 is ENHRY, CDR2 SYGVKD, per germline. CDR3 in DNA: TGTGCCGGACGGACGGTGAACACCGGGGAGCTGTTTTTT. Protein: CAGRTVNTGELFF.

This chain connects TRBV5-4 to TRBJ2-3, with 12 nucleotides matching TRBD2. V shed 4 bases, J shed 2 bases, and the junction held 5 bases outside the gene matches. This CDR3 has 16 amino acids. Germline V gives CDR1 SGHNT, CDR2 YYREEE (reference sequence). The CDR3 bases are TGTGCCAGCAGCGTTAGACTAGCGGGGGCCACAGATACGCAGTATTTT. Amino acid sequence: CASSVRLAGATDTQYF.

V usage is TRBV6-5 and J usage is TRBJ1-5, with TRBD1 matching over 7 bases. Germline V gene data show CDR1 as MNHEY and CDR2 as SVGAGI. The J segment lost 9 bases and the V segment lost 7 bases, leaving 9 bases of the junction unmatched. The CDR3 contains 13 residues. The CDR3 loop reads CASTLNRGGPQHF. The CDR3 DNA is TGTGCCAGCACTTTAAACAGGGGCGGGCCCCAGCATTTT.

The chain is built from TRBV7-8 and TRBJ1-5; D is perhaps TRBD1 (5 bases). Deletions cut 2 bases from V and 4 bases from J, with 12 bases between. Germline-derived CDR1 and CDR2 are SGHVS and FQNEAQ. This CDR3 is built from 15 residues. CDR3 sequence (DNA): TGTGCCAGCAGCTTACACCTGTCAGGGAATCAGCCCCAGCATTTT. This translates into CASSLHLSGNQPQHF.

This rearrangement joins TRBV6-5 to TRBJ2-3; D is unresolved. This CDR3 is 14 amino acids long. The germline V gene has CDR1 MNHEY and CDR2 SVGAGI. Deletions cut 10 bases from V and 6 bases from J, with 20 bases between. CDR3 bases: TGTGCCACCGCGATTGGCCCCCTCAAGGATACGCAGTATTTT. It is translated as CATAIGPLKDTQYF.

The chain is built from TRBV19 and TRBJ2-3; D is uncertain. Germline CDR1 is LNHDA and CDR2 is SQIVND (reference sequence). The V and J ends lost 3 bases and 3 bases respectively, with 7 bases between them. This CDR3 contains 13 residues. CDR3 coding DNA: TGTGCCAGTAGTATCCACTTGACAGATACGCAGTATTTT. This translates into CASSIHLTDTQYF. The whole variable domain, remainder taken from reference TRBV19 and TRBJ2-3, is DGGITQSPKYLFRKEGQNVTLSCEQNLNHDAMYWYRQDPGQGLRLIYYSQIVNDFQKGDIAEGYSVSREKKESFPLTVTSAQKNPTAFYLCASSIHLTDTQYFGPGTRLTVL.

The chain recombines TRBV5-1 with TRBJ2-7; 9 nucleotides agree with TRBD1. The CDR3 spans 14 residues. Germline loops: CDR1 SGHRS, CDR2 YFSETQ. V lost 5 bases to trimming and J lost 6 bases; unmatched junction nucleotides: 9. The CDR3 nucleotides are TGCGCCAGCAGACCGGGACAGGGCCTTCGCGAGCAGTACTTC. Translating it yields CASRPGQGLREQYF.

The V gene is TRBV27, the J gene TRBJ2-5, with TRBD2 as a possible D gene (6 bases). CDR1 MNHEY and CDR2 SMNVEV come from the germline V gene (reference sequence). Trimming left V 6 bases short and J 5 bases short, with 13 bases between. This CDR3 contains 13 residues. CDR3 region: CASSGDLWETQYF. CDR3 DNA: TGTGCCAGCAGCGGGGACTTATGGGAGACCCAGTACTTC.

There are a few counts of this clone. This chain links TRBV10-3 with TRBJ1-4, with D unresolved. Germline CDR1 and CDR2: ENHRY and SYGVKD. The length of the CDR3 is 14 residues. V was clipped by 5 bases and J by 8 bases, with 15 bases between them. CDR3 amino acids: CAISPERVGEKLFF. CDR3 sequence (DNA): TGTGCCATCAGTCCCGAGCGGGTTGGGGAAAAACTGTTTTTT.

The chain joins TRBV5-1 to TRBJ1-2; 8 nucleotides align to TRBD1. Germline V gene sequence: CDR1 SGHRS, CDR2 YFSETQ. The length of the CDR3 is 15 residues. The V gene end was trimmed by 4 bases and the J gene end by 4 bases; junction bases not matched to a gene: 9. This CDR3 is CASSIRQGLGYGYTF. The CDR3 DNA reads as TGCGCCAGCAGCATCCGACAGGGGCTAGGCTATGGCTACACCTTC.

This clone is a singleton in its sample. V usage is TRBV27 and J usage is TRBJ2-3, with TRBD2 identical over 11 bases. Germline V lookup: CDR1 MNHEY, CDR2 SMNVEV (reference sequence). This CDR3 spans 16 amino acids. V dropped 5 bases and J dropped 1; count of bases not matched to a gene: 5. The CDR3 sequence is CASSALLAGGTDTQYF. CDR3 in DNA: TGTGCCAGCAGTGCGCTACTAGCGGGGGGCACAGATACGCAGTATTTT.

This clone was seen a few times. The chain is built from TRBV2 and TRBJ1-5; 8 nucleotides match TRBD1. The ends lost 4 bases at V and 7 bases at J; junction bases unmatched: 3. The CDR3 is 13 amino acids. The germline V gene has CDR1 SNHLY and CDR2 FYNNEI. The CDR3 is CASSGTGRQPQHF. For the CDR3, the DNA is TGTGCCAGCAGTGGGACAGGGAGACAGCCCCAGCATTTT.

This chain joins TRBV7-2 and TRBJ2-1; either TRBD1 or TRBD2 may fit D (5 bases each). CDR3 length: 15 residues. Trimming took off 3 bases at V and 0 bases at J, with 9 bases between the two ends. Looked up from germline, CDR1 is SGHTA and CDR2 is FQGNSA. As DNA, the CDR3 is TGTGCCAGCAGCTTGGGGGACGGCTCCTACAATGAGCAGTTCTTC. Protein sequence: CASSLGDGSYNEQFF.

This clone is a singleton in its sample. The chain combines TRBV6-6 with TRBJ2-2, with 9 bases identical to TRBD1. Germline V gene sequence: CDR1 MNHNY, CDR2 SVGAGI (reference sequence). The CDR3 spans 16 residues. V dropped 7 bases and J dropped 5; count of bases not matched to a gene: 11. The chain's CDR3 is CASNPTDRGRTGELFF. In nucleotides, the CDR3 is TGTGCCAGCAACCCTACGGACAGGGGTAGGACCGGGGAGCTGTTTTTT.

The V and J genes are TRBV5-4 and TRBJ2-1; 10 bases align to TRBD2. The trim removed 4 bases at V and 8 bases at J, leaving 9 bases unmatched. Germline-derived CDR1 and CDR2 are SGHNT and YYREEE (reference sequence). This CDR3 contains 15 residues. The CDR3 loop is CASSARTSGLDEQFF. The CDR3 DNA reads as TGTGCCAGCAGCGCCCGGACTAGCGGCCTCGATGAGCAGTTCTTC.

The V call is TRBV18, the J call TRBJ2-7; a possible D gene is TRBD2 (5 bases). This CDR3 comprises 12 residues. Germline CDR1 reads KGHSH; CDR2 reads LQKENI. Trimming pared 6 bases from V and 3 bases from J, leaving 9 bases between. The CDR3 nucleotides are TGTGCCAGCTCGGAGGCCCACTACGAGCAGTACTTC. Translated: CASSEAHYEQYF.

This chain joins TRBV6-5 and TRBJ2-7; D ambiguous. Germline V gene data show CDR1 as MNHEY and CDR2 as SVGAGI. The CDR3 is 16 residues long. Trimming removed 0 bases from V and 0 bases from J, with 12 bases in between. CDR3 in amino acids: CASSYSSPVSSYEQYF. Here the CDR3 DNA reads TGTGCCAGCAGTTACTCGTCCCCAGTAAGCTCCTACGAGCAGTACTTC.

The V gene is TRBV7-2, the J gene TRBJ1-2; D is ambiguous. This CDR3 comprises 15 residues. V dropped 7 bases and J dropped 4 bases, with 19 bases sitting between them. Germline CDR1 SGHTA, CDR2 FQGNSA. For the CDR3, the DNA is TGTGCCAGCAACCCAGATCGCGGGAGACCCTATGGCTACACCTTC. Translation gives CASNPDRGRPYGYTF.

In nucleotides, the CDR3 is TGTGCCAGCAGCCCGACAGGGGGCGCAAATGAAAAACTGTTTTTT. Protein: CASSPTGGANEKLFF. This rearrangement joins TRBV4-2 to TRBJ1-4; 10 nucleotides align to TRBD1. Trimming took 4 bases from V and 5 from J; bases not matched to a gene: 4. The CDR3 sequence is 15 residues long. CDR1 is LGHNA and CDR2 is YNFKEQ in the germline V gene.

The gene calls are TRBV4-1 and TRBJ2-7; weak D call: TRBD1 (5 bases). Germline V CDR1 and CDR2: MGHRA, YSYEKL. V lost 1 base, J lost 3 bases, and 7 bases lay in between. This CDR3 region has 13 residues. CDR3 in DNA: TGCGCCAGCAGCCAAGGACAGAACTACGAGCAGTACGTC. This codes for CASSQGQNYEQYV.

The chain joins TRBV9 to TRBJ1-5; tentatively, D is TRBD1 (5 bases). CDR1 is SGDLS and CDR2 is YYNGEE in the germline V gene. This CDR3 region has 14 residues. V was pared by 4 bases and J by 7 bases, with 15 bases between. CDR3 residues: CASSSDQGSQPQHF. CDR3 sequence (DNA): TGTGCCAGCAGCTCCGACCAGGGTAGCCAGCCCCAGCATTTT. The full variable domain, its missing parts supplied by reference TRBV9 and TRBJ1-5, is DSGVTQTPKHLITATGQRVTLRCSPRSGDLSVYWYQQSLDQGLQFLIQYYNGEERAKGNILERFSAQQFPDLHSELNLSSLELGDSALYFCASSSDQGSQPQHFGDGTRLSIL.

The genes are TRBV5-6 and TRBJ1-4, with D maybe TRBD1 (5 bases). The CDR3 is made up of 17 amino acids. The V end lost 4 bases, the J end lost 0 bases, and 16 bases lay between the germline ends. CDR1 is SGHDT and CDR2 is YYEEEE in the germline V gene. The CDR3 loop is CASSETGTVATNEKLFF. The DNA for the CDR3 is TGTGCCAGCAGCGAGACGGGGACTGTTGCAACTAATGAAAAACTGTTTTTT.

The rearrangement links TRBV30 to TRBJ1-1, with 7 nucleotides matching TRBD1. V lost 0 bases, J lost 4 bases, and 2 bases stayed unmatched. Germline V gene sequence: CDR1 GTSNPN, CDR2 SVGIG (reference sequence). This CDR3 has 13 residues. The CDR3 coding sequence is TGTGCCTGGAGTGTACAGGGGAGCACTGAAGCTTTCTTT. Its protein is CAWSVQGSTEAFF. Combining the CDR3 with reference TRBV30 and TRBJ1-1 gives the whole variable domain SQTIHQWPATLVQPVGSPLSLECTVEGTSNPNLYWYRQAAGRGLQLLFYSVGIGQISSEVPQNLSASRPQDRQFILSSKKLLLSDSGFYLCAWSVQGSTEAFFGQGTRLTVV.

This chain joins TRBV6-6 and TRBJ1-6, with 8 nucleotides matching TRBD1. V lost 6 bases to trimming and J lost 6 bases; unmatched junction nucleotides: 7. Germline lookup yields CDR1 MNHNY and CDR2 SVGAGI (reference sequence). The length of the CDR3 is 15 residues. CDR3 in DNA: TGTGCCAGCAGGAGGACAGGGACTGCTAATTCACCCCTCCACTTT. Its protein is CASRRTGTANSPLHF.